This TCR beta chain was profiled in a study of regulatory and conventional T cells in RAG deficiency. Genomic DNA came from blood conventional CD4+ T cells gated CD25-low CD127-high. Produced via immunoSEQ multiplex PCR; TCRdb's table is partial and in-frame only. Counted here are tens of thousands of clones, 95% to 96% occurring once; the ten biggest clones make up roughly 0.35%. Study-wide findings and caveats: Other subsets showed approximately 10-fold reductions, but Treg unique TCR beta sequences fell roughly 90-fold in these patients. In Omenn syndrome, sorted "Tregs" may be peripherally activated cells.

V was trimmed by 6 bases and J by 2 bases, leaving 14 bases between them. This CDR3 is built from 15 residues. Germline loops: CDR1 SGHTA, CDR2 FQGNSA. This clone was seen just once. Antigen unknown. This sample was shared with a second study, whose subject was regulatory T cells. Per that paper: Primers: 52 TRBV forward and 13 TRBJ reverse. Regulatory T cells showed the strongest V-J pair restriction and V/J gene skewing among patient repertoires.

The sequenced material came from CD25- CD4+ T cells sorted from blood. The chain has TRBV7-2 and TRBJ2-1; tentatively, D is TRBD2 (6 bases). The receptor was derived from a human donor in good health. DNA of the CDR3: TGTGCCAGCAGAAACGGGCGGGACCCCTACAATGAGCAGTTCTTC. Protein sequence: CASRNGRDPYNEQFF.